Given below is one T cell receptor beta chain in context. The CDR3 covers 16 residues. Trimming pared 3 bases from V and 3 bases from J, leaving 16 bases between. Germline values: CDR1 SGDLS, CDR2 YYNGEE. This sample stems from a study of response to subunit inactivated influenza vaccine. TCRdb reprocessed the RT-PCR reads via MiXCR and lists one record per CDR3 protein. The data hold about 180,000 distinct CDR3 sequences, with about 10% observed a single time. The receptor was derived from a man between 50 and 75 years old who received an inactivated influenza vaccine. The rearrangement uses TRBV9 and TRBJ2-1; D is possibly TRBD1 or TRBD2 (6 bases each). Source: CD8+ T cells sorted from PBMCs, taken roughly 24 months after vaccination. The CDR3 spells CASSEGGSGGYNEQFF. The CDR3 nucleotides read TGTGCCAGCAGCGAGGGGGGTAGCGGAGGCTACAATGAGCAGTTCTTC.